What follows are 9 T cell receptor beta chains derived from one specimen sequenced in a study of blood T cell repertoires in COVID-19. Clones were read by immunoSEQ multiplex PCR, and TCRdb kept only the in-frame ones, dropping some. Found here are 200,000 or so clones, over 70% of them singletons; the top ten hold about 5.5%. Specimen: peripheral blood. The origin of the receptors is a woman in her 70s with acute or convalescent COVID-19.

The chain links TRBV5-5 to TRBJ2-7; TRBD2 agrees at 7 bases. The CDR3 totals 15 residues. Germline values: CDR1 SGHKS, CDR2 YYEKEE (reference sequence). J gave up 1 base and V 4 bases, and 8 bases lay outside the gene matches. The CDR3 here is CASSAKGGLSYEQYF. DNA for the CDR3: TGTGCCAGCAGCGCCAAGGGAGGGTTATCCTACGAGCAGTACTTC.

This chain links TRBV19 with TRBJ2-4; possible D gene TRBD2, 6 bases. The ends were cut back, 4 bases at V and 1 base at J, with 8 bases in the middle. The CDR3 consists of 14 residues. CDR1 and CDR2 from the germline V gene are LNHDA and SQIVND (reference sequence). The CDR3 here is CASSTSEAKNIQYF. Written as DNA, the CDR3 is TGTGCCAGTAGTACTAGCGAGGCCAAAAACATTCAGTACTTC.

This chain joins TRBV7-8 and TRBJ1-5, with 7 bases aligning to TRBD1. CDR1 is SGHVS and CDR2 is FQNEAQ in the germline V gene. The CDR3 loop spans 15 amino acids. V was clipped by 3 bases and J by 5 bases; unmatched bases: 7. The CDR3 nucleotides are TGTGCCAGCAGCTTTAGCCAGGGGGGCGATCAGCCCCAGCATTTT. Translating gives CASSFSQGGDQPQHF.

V usage is TRBV2 and J usage is TRBJ1-2; D is perhaps TRBD1 (6 bases). Germline CDR1 reads SNHLY; CDR2 reads FYNNEI. CDR3 length equals 14 residues. Between the trimmed V and J ends, which lost 2 bases and 8 bases, there was a span of 15 bases. The DNA of the CDR3 is TGTGCCAGCAGTGAAATGTCAGGGGAAGTGGGCTACACCTTC. Protein: CASSEMSGEVGYTF.

This clone was seen only a few times. This chain joins TRBV27 and TRBJ1-6; possibly TRBD1 for D (5 bases). V lost 5 bases, J lost 7 bases, and 12 bases lay in between. The CDR3 is 14 amino acids. Germline CDR1 reads MNHEY; CDR2 reads SMNVEV (reference sequence). The CDR3 DNA reads as TGTGCCAGCAGTCTTGGACGACAGAATTCACCCCTCCACTTT. This encodes CASSLGRQNSPLHF.

The chain recombines TRBV5-1 with TRBJ2-3, with D possibly TRBD2 on 5 matching bases. This CDR3 spans 14 amino acids. Germline V CDR1 and CDR2: SGHRS, YFSETQ. Trimming took off 4 bases at V and 0 bases at J, with 9 bases between the two ends. CDR3 nucleotides: TGCGCCAGCAGCACCCGGGGAAGCACAGATACGCAGTATTTT. Its protein is CASSTRGSTDTQYF.

This clone is a singleton in its sample. The rearrangement links TRBV6-6 to TRBJ1-5, with TRBD1 as a possible D gene (5 bases). CDR3 length equals 15 residues. V lost 2 bases and J 6 bases, leaving 14 bases between the germline ends. Germline CDR1 MNHNY, CDR2 SVGAGI (reference sequence). The CDR3: CASSYGAGIAQPQHF. The CDR3 nucleotides are TGTGCCAGCAGTTACGGTGCAGGGATAGCTCAGCCCCAGCATTTT.

V and J are TRBV5-1 and TRBJ2-5; the D gene is possibly TRBD2 (6 bases). V was shortened by 4 bases and J by 2 bases, with 9 bases between the two germline ends. This CDR3 is built from 13 residues. Germline-derived CDR1 and CDR2 are SGHRS and YFSETQ. This CDR3 is CASSPSAQETQYF. CDR3 coding DNA: TGCGCCAGCAGCCCTAGCGCTCAAGAGACCCAGTACTTC.

The chain links TRBV12-3 or TRBV12-4 to TRBJ2-1; D gene ambiguous. This CDR3 comprises 11 residues. The V gene lost 5 bases and the J gene lost 5 bases, with 4 bases spanning the gap. The CDR3 loop is CASSPDNEQFF. The DNA for the CDR3 is TGTGCCAGCAGTCCTGACAATGAGCAGTTCTTC.